Below are 30 T cell receptor beta chains sequenced from a single sample in a study of post-analysis software for immune sequencing data. Study observations and caveats: Elevated frequency relative to controls characterized roughly five TRBV segments in patients, TRBV5-6, TRBV5-1 and TRBV20-1 among them.

The TCR beta cDNA libraries carried unique molecular identifiers. TCRdb recomputed calls from the PCR reads with MiXCR, one row per CDR3 protein. The sample has roughly 200,000 distinct CDR3 sequences; around 30% are singletons. The antigens of these receptors remain unknown. Source material: blood. These TCRs come from a girl aged 2 to 17 with multiple sclerosis.

A single count supports this clonotype. The chain carries TRBV6-5 and TRBJ2-2; 7 bases match TRBD2. The germline CDR1 and CDR2 sequences are MNHEY and SVGAGI. V shed 2 bases and J 4 bases; nucleotides not matched to a gene: 4. The length of the CDR3 is 15 residues. CDR3 DNA sequence: TGTGCCAGCAGTTACAACGGGGGGTCCACCGGGGAGCTGTTTTTT. It specifies CASSYNGGSTGELFF.

This sequence joins TRBV29-1 and TRBJ2-3; D might be TRBD1 (5 bases). Trimming removed 3 bases from V and 6 bases from J, with 16 bases in between. Per the germline V gene, CDR1 is SQVTM and CDR2 is ANQGSEA. This CDR3 region has 14 residues. CDR3 region: CSVDQGLAWDTQYF. CDR3 coding DNA: TGCAGCGTTGACCAGGGTTTGGCGTGGGATACGCAGTATTTT.

This clonotype has at least ten counts. The chain recombines TRBV5-1 with TRBJ2-3, with D perhaps assigned TRBD1 or TRBD2 (5 bases each). Deletions cut 9 bases from V and 4 bases from J, with 24 bases between. The CDR3 is 16 amino acids. Germline values: CDR1 SGHRS, CDR2 YFSETQ. The CDR3: CATSEGRTRRADTQYF. CDR3 DNA sequence: TGCGCCACCTCAGAGGGGCGTACCCGTAGAGCAGATACGCAGTATTTT.

This clonotype was seen repeatedly, ten times or more. The gene calls are TRBV5-1 and TRBJ2-1, with 9 nucleotides matching TRBD2. V was pared by 7 bases and J by 7 bases, with 9 bases of the junction left unmatched. CDR3 size: 14 residues. CDR1 and CDR2 from the germline V gene are SGHRS and YFSETQ. The CDR3 DNA reads as TGCGCCAGCCGTGGGTTTAGCGGGGGAAATGAGCAGTTCTTC. This encodes CASRGFSGGNEQFF.

This clonotype was seen a handful of times. The chain uses TRBV7-9 and TRBJ2-6; no clear D gene. The CDR3 totals 17 residues. Looked up from germline, CDR1 is SEHNR and CDR2 is FQNEAQ (reference sequence). V lost 3 bases and J lost 0, with 12 bases in between. The CDR3 DNA reads as TGTGCCAGCAGCTTCCCTGTCAGCTTCTCTGGGGCCAACGTCCTGACTTTC. It translates to CASSFPVSFSGANVLTF.

The V gene is TRBV29-1, the J gene TRBJ2-7, with no clear D. The V end lost 4 bases, the J end lost 2 bases, and 9 bases lay between the germline ends. Germline CDR1 reads SQVTM; CDR2 reads ANQGSEA. The CDR3 is 12 residues long. CDR3 in DNA: TGCAGCGTTGTCGAGGAGCCCTACGAGCAGTACTTC. Residues: CSVVEEPYEQYF.

This clonotype was recorded many times. The chain employs TRBV20-1 and TRBJ2-1; 11 positions agree with TRBD2. This CDR3 is 16 amino acids long. CDR1 and CDR2 (germline): DFQATT, SNEGSKA (reference sequence). With V trimmed by 3 bases and J by 3 bases, 7 bases remained unmatched. This chain's CDR3 is CSARMRTSGHYNEQFF. CDR3 DNA sequence: TGCAGTGCTAGGATGAGGACTAGCGGGCACTACAATGAGCAGTTCTTC.

The rearrangement uses TRBV12-5 and TRBJ2-5; D is perhaps TRBD2 (6 bases). The germline CDR1 and CDR2 sequences are LGHNT and FRNRAP. Deletions cut 3 bases from V and 1 base from J, with 9 bases between. The CDR3 has 14 amino acids. CDR3 amino acids: CASGFGGPQETQYF. In DNA, the CDR3 is TGTGCTAGTGGTTTCGGAGGGCCCCAAGAGACCCAGTACTTC.

This clonotype was recorded a few times. The chain recombines TRBV20-1 with TRBJ2-3; 7 nucleotides align to TRBD2. The V gene's germline CDR1 is DFQATT and CDR2 SNEGSKA (reference sequence). CDR3 length equals 14 residues. The ends lost 4 bases at V and 7 bases at J; junction bases unmatched: 11. In DNA form, the CDR3 reads TGCAGTGCTATGTCTAGCGGAGGACTGTATACGCAGTATTTT. This translates into CSAMSSGGLYTQYF.

This clonotype has a handful of counts. This chain connects TRBV2 to TRBJ2-7, with D possibly matching TRBD2 (5 bases). The germline CDR1 and CDR2 sequences are SNHLY and FYNNEI. The CDR3 is 13 amino acids. V dropped 8 bases and J dropped 2 bases, with 13 bases sitting between them. The DNA for the CDR3 is TGTGCCAGCGGGGAGATTCGACCCTACGAGCAGTACTTC. It codes for CASGEIRPYEQYF.

Only a few counts were recorded for this clonotype. The CDR3 DNA reads TGTGCCAGCTCACCACCCAGGGCCGGGACAGACCACAATGAGCAGTTCTTC. Translated: CASSPPRAGTDHNEQFF. The chain joins TRBV18 to TRBJ2-1; 7 positions agree with TRBD1. This CDR3 region has 17 residues. V shed 0 bases and J 5 bases; nucleotides not matched to a gene: 10. Germline loops: CDR1 KGHSH, CDR2 LQKENI. Supplemented by reference TRBV18 and TRBJ2-1, the full variable domain reads NAGVMQNPRHLVRRRGQEARLRCSPMKGHSHVYWYRQLPEEGLKFMVYLQKENIIDESGMPKERFSAEFPKEGPSILRIQQVVRGDSAAYFCASSPPRAGTDHNEQFFGPGTRLTVL.

This clonotype was seen ten or more times. The chain joins TRBV9 to TRBJ2-1, with D perhaps assigned TRBD1 or TRBD2 (5 bases each). This CDR3 is built from 16 residues. The V end was cut by 0 bases, the J end by 5 bases, with 15 bases between. Per germline, CDR1 SGDLS and CDR2 YYNGEE. CDR3 nucleotides: TGTGCCAGCAGCGTAGTACGGGACCACCCTAACAATGAGCAGTTCTTC. Translated: CASSVVRDHPNNEQFF.

As concerns this clonotype: The junction departs from the called germline gene at one end, perhaps through a read error. J is TRBJ2-1 and V is TRBV28, with D uncertain. The CDR3 is 12 residues long. Germline CDR1 reads MDHEN; CDR2 reads SYDVKM. As DNA, the CDR3 is TGTGCCAGCGGGCTTTTGTACAATGAGCGGTTCTTC. Amino acids: CASGLLYNERFF.

The rearrangement joins TRBV11-2 to TRBJ1-5, with no clear D. V was shortened by 9 bases and J by 0 bases, with 30 bases between the two germline ends. The CDR3 is made up of 20 amino acids. Germline loops: CDR1 SGHAT, CDR2 FQNNGV. The DNA for the CDR3 is TGTGCCAGAACCTCCGGCCCCATAAGGCAGGATGTCTATAGCAATCAGCCCCAGCATTTT. Amino acids: CARTSGPIRQDVYSNQPQHF.

This sequence joins TRBV2 and TRBJ2-1; the match to TRBD2 covers 9 bases. Trimming cost V 1 base and J 8 bases; bases outside gene matches: 6. The CDR3 is 15 residues long. Germline V lookup: CDR1 SNHLY, CDR2 FYNNEI. CDR3: CASSEGLAGNDEQFF. The CDR3 DNA follows: TGTGCCAGCAGTGAAGGGCTAGCGGGAAATGATGAGCAGTTCTTC.

The rearrangement links TRBV30 to TRBJ1-1; 8 bases map to TRBD1. The germline V gene encodes CDR1 GTSNPN and CDR2 SVGIG (reference sequence). Germline trimming cut 0 bases from V and 6 bases from J; bases unmatched to any gene: 6. The CDR3 has 14 residues. CDR3 amino acids: CAWSVWAGGAEAFF. CDR3 in DNA: TGTGCCTGGAGTGTATGGGCAGGGGGCGCTGAAGCTTTCTTT.

The count of this clonotype is one. The J gene is TRBJ2-7, the V gene TRBV20-1, with 10 bases lining up with TRBD2. Germline lookup yields CDR1 DFQATT and CDR2 SNEGSKA (reference sequence). V was clipped by 4 bases and J by 7 bases; unmatched bases: 7. This CDR3 contains 13 residues. This CDR3 is CSAKASGGGEQYF. The CDR3 DNA reads as TGCAGTGCTAAGGCTAGCGGGGGAGGGGAGCAGTACTTC.

This clonotype was observed many times. V and J are TRBV29-1 and TRBJ2-3; TRBD2 matches 7 bases. CDR3 length: 13 residues. Germline V lookup: CDR1 SQVTM, CDR2 ANQGSEA. V gave up 4 bases and J gave up 2 bases; unmatched junction bases: 3. The CDR3 reads CSVVRGNTDTQYF. In DNA form, the CDR3 reads TGCAGCGTTGTGCGGGGGAACACAGATACGCAGTATTTT.

This clonotype was recorded a few times. A much larger clone differs from this one at a single base, so this may be a read error. CDR3 DNA sequence: TGTGCCTGCAGCTTCATGGCTAGCACAGATACGCAGTATTTT. Its protein is CACSFMASTDTQYF. This chain joins TRBV5-6 and TRBJ2-3; unclear D gene. CDR1 is SGHDT and CDR2 is YYEEEE in the germline V gene. The CDR3 sequence is 14 residues long.

This clonotype was counted ten times or more. The V gene is TRBV7-8, the J gene TRBJ2-3; 10 positions agree with TRBD1. This CDR3 contains 16 residues. Per germline, CDR1 SGHVS and CDR2 FQNEAQ. V dropped 5 bases and J dropped 3; count of bases not matched to a gene: 8. CDR3 DNA sequence: TGTGCCAGCAGCCAAAGCGGGACAGGGGAAACAGATACGCAGTATTTT. Translation gives CASSQSGTGETDTQYF.

This clonotype was picked up many times. The rearrangement joins TRBV29-1 to TRBJ2-7; weak D call: TRBD2 (6 bases). Germline CDR1 and CDR2: SQVTM and ANQGSEA. The CDR3 totals 13 residues. The V end was cut by 6 bases, the J end by 0 bases, with 12 bases between. The CDR3 here is CSVAGLISYEQYF. In nucleotides, the CDR3 is TGCAGCGTCGCGGGACTTATCTCCTACGAGCAGTACTTC.

This clonotype has at least ten counts. This sequence joins TRBV30 and TRBJ2-1; D not resolved. Per the germline V gene, CDR1 is GTSNPN and CDR2 is SVGIG (reference sequence). The germline V and J ends were trimmed by 4 bases and 1 base, with 8 bases remaining between them. This CDR3 is 13 amino acids long. The CDR3 coding sequence is TGTGCCTGGACACCAATATCCTACAATGAGCAGTTCTTC. Protein: CAWTPISYNEQFF.

This clonotype came up many times. The chain uses TRBV15 and TRBJ2-3; TRBD2 aligns across 10 bases. Per germline, CDR1 LNHNV and CDR2 YYDKDF (reference sequence). The CDR3 spans 16 residues. The ends lost 3 bases at V and 5 bases at J; junction bases unmatched: 8. Written as DNA, the CDR3 is TGTGCCACCAGCAGCCTAGCGGGAGAGGGGATAGATACGCAGTATTTT. It yields the protein CATSSLAGEGIDTQYF.

This clonotype was counted between two and nine times. The chain recombines TRBV5-1 with TRBJ2-1, with 12 bases matching TRBD2. Germline CDR1 is SGHRS and CDR2 is YFSETQ. The J segment lost 5 bases and the V segment lost 2 bases, leaving 8 bases of the junction unmatched. This CDR3 comprises 17 residues. CDR3 protein: CASSFSPSGGADNEQFF. CDR3 DNA: TGCGCCAGCAGCTTCAGCCCTAGCGGGGGGGCCGACAATGAGCAGTTCTTC.

Ten or more counts support this clonotype. The chain combines TRBV29-1 with TRBJ2-7; 8 nucleotides align to TRBD1. V lost 7 bases, J lost 3 bases, and 11 bases stayed unmatched. CDR3 length equals 14 residues. CDR1 and CDR2 (germline): SQVTM, ANQGSEA. CDR3 in amino acids: CSALGAGGHYEQYF. The DNA for the CDR3 is TGCAGCGCCCTAGGGGCAGGGGGCCACTACGAGCAGTACTTC.

This clonotype was observed a handful of times. The chain recombines TRBV20-1 with TRBJ2-7, with TRBD2 matching over 7 bases. Germline loops: CDR1 DFQATT, CDR2 SNEGSKA (reference sequence). J lost 3 bases, V lost 2 bases, and 4 bases had no gene match. The length of the CDR3 is 13 residues. In nucleotides, the CDR3 is TGCAGTGCTAGAATACGGGACTACTACGAGCAGTACTTC. Translation: CSARIRDYYEQYF.

The V gene is TRBV20-1, the J gene TRBJ2-1; perhaps TRBD2 as D (6 bases). The germline CDR1 and CDR2 sequences are DFQATT and SNEGSKA (reference sequence). There are 14 residues in the CDR3. Trimming left V 1 base short and J 7 bases short, with 14 bases between. Written as DNA, the CDR3 is TGCAGTGCTAGAGGGAGGGGCGGGCAGAATGAGCAGTTCTTC. This codes for CSARGRGGQNEQFF.

V is TRBV28 and J is TRBJ2-2; 7 positions match TRBD1. Losses at the gene ends were 7 bases for V and 3 bases for J; bases not matched to a gene: 8. The CDR3 consists of 15 residues. Germline-derived CDR1 and CDR2 are MDHEN and SYDVKM. This CDR3 reads CASTPSGTDTGELFF. As DNA, the CDR3 is TGTGCCAGCACTCCCTCGGGGACAGACACCGGGGAGCTGTTTTTT.

This clonotype was observed at least ten times. The CDR3 DNA follows: TGCGCCAGCAGCTCTAGACAGGGATCTGGGGCCAACGTCCTGACTTTC. Translating it yields CASSSRQGSGANVLTF. The chain employs TRBV5-1 and TRBJ2-6, with 7 nucleotides matching TRBD1. Germline values: CDR1 SGHRS, CDR2 YFSETQ. CDR3 length: 16 residues. J lost 1 base, V lost 3 bases, and 4 bases had no gene match.

The V gene is TRBV5-5, the J gene TRBJ2-7; D call uncertain. This CDR3 comprises 15 residues. V gave up 0 bases and J gave up 0 bases, with 10 bases separating them. Germline V gene sequence: CDR1 SGHKS, CDR2 YYEKEE (reference sequence). The CDR3 DNA is TGTGCCAGCAGCTTGGAAAGCAACCTCTCCTACGAGCAGTACTTC. Its translation is CASSLESNLSYEQYF.